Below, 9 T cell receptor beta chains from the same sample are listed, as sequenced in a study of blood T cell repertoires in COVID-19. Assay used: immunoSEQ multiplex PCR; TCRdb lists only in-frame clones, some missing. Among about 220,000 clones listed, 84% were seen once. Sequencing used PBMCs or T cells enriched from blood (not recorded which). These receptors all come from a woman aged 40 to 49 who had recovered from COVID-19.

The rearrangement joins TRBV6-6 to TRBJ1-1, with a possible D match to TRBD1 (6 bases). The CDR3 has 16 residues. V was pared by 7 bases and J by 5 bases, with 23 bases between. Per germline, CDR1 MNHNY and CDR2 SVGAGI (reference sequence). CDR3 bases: TGTGCCAGCACCTTTAATGGGGGGGGCGCCGGGACTGAAGCTTTCTTT. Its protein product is CASTFNGGGAGTEAFF.

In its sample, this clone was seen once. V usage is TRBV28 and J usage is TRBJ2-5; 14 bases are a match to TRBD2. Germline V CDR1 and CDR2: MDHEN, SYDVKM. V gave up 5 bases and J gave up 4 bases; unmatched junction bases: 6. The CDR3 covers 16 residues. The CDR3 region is CASSPSGTSGRETQYF. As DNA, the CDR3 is TGTGCCAGCAGTCCTTCCGGGACTAGCGGGAGAGAGACCCAGTACTTC. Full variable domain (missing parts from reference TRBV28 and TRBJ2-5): DVKVTQSSRYLVKRTGEKVFLECVQDMDHENMFWYRQDPGLGLRLIYFSYDVKMKEKGDIPEGYSVSREKKERFSLILESASTNQTSMYLCASSPSGTSGRETQYFGPGTRLLVL.

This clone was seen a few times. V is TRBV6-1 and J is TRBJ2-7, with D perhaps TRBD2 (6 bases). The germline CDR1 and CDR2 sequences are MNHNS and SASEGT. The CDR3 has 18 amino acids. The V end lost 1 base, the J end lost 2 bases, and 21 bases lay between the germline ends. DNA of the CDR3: TGTGCCAGCAGTGAAGGGGGAGGTTCGCCCATCCGACCCTACGAGCAGTACGTC. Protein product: CASSEGGGSPIRPYEQYV.

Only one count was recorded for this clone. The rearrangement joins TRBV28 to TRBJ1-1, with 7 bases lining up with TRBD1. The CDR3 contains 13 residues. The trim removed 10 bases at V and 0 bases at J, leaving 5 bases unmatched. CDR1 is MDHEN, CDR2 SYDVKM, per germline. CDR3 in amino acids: CATSGGLNTEAFF. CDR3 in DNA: TGTGCCACCTCAGGGGGGTTGAACACTGAAGCTTTCTTT.

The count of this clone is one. CDR3 region: CASSLPGLSNEKLFF. For the CDR3, the DNA is TGTGCCAGCTCACTTCCGGGACTGAGTAATGAAAAACTGTTTTTT. The rearrangement joins TRBV18 to TRBJ1-4, with D perhaps matching TRBD1 (5 bases). The CDR3 contains 15 residues. Trimming stripped 4 bases from V and 4 bases from J, with 13 bases between. Germline V gene data show CDR1 as KGHSH and CDR2 as LQKENI.

The CDR3 loop reads CACEKQGRYGYTF. In DNA, the CDR3 is TGTGCCTGTGAAAAACAGGGCCGGTATGGCTACACCTTC. The V gene is TRBV30, the J gene TRBJ1-2, with D possibly TRBD1 on 6 matching bases. CDR1 is GTSNPN and CDR2 is SVGIG in the germline V gene (reference sequence). The CDR3 has 13 residues. V lost 6 bases and J lost 5, with 16 bases in between.

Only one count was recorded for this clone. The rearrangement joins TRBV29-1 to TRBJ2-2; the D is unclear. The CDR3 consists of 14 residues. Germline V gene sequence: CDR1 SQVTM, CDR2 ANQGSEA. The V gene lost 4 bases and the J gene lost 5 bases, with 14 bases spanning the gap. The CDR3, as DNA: TGCAGCGTTGGCCCCTCCCGCGAGACCGGGGAGCTGTTTTTT. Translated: CSVGPSRETGELFF.

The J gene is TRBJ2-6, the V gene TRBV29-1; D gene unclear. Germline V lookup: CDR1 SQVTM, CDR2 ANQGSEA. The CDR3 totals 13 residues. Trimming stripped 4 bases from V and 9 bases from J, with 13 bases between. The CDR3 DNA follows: TGCAGCGTTGTAGCCAGCCCGGACAACGTCCTGACTTTC. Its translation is CSVVASPDNVLTF.

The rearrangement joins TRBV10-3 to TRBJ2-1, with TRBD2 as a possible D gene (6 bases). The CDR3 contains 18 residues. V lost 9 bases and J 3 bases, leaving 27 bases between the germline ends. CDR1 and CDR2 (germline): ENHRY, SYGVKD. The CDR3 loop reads CAISRGEGKIGFYNEQFF. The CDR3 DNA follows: TGTGCCATTTCGCGGGGAGAGGGCAAGATTGGCTTCTACAATGAGCAGTTCTTC.